This T cell receptor (beta chain) derives from a study of blood T cells in healthy people across ages. Overall study context: About one barcoded TCR beta cDNA was captured per two T cells.

Together with a sample-barcoded 5' primer, a J-beta primer mix was included in a second PCR lasting roughly 6 to 12 cycles. The study obtained at least 3 million CDR3-containing paired-end reads from every sample. TCRdb re-called the 5' RACE reads with MiXCR, one entry per CDR3 protein. The table has 700,000 to 900,000 distinct CDR3 sequences, approximately 53% seen once. The CDR3 consists of 15 residues. V lost 4 bases and J lost 0, with 13 bases in between. Germline loops: CDR1 SNHLY, CDR2 FYNNEI. In the case of this clonotype: Its antigen is not identified.

The study, taken as a whole, reports: Naive T cell percentage and TCR beta diversity correlated strongly.

This rearrangement joins TRBV2 to TRBJ2-7; D may be TRBD2 (6 bases). The source material was blood. This sequence was found in an elderly man in good health. DNA for the CDR3: TGTGCCAGCAGTGTAGGGGACTCGAGCTCCTACGAGCAGTACTTC. Encoded protein: CASSVGDSSSYEQYF.